The clone carrying this TCR beta chain was seen a handful of times. The junction and the germline gene differ at one end; a read error may be behind it. The data are from a study of blood T cell repertoires in COVID-19. Produced via immunoSEQ multiplex PCR; TCRdb's table is partial and in-frame only. The sample has about 350,000 clones, about 90% seen once; the top ten hold roughly 3.5%. The germline V gene has CDR1 SNHLY and CDR2 FYNNEI. CDR3 length: 16 residues. This receptor was obtained from a woman between 18 and 29 years old who had recovered from COVID-19. The rearrangement uses TRBV2 and TRBJ1-2; weak D call: TRBD1 (5 bases). Sequencing was carried out using peripheral blood. The CDR3 DNA reads as TGTGCCAGCATTGAATTAAGGGCAGGACAAAACTATGGCTACACCTTC. It is translated as CASIELRAGQNYGYTF.